Below, 23 T cell receptor beta chains from the same sample are listed, as sequenced in a study of post-analysis software for immune sequencing data (dated by TCRdb to about 2015). Study-wide findings and limitations: Significantly higher frequencies in patients than in controls were found for a few TRBV segments, including TRBV5-6, TRBV5-1 and TRBV20-1.

The library was made by PCR. The sequencing machine was an Illumina HiSeq 2500. Unique molecular identifiers were incorporated into TCR beta cDNA libraries to reduce PCR and sequencing biases. TCRdb passed the public sequencing reads through fastp at Q25 and MiXCR, retaining productive beta sequences. When rows share a CDR3 protein, they turn into one entry using the most common DNA and genes. This sample lists hundreds of thousands of distinct CDR3 sequences; approximately 30% were detected once. The biggest ten clones account for 0.5% to 0.6% of the sample. The antigens of these receptors remain unknown. Sequenced sample: blood. Receptor source: a girl aged 5 to 17 with multiple sclerosis.

This clonotype was observed a few times. This chain uses TRBV9 with TRBJ2-7; D remains unclear. Trimming removed 0 bases at V and 3 bases at J, with 13 bases between. Germline V lookup: CDR1 SGDLS, CDR2 YYNGEE. This CDR3 spans 15 amino acids. CDR3 bases: TGTGCCAGCAGCGTAGGGATCGGAGAGGACTACGAGCAGTACTTC. Translation: CASSVGIGEDYEQYF.

This clonotype was seen more than once but under ten times. This chain links TRBV29-1 with TRBJ2-2, with D possibly matching TRBD2 (6 bases). CDR1 and CDR2 (germline): SQVTM, ANQGSEA. The CDR3 totals 12 residues. The V end was cut by 6 bases, the J end by 5 bases, with 10 bases between. This CDR3 reads CSVGSGTGELFF. In nucleotides, the CDR3 is TGCAGCGTAGGTAGCGGTACCGGGGAGCTGTTTTTT.

The rearrangement uses TRBV18 and TRBJ1-1; weak D call: TRBD1 (5 bases). The CDR3 is 14 amino acids. Trimming removed 3 bases at V and 5 bases at J, with 13 bases between. The germline V gene encodes CDR1 KGHSH and CDR2 LQKENI. In DNA form, the CDR3 reads TGTGCCAGCTCACCCCTAAAGGGGACGACTGAAGCTTTCTTT. It is translated as CASSPLKGTTEAFF.

V usage is TRBV29-1 and J usage is TRBJ1-2, with a tentative D call TRBD1 (5 bases). The length of the CDR3 is 11 residues. Trimming shortened V by 7 bases and J by 4 bases, and 10 bases separated the two germline ends. The germline CDR1 and CDR2 sequences are SQVTM and ANQGSEA. Here the CDR3 reads CSGGDSYGYTF. In DNA, the CDR3 is TGCAGCGGGGGGGATAGCTATGGCTACACCTTC.

Only one count was recorded for this clonotype. This chain connects TRBV3-1 to TRBJ2-3, with 13 bases that match TRBD2. V lost 2 bases, J lost 2 bases, and 4 bases stayed unmatched. The CDR3 spans 17 residues. Germline CDR1 LGHDT, CDR2 YNNKEL (reference sequence). The chain's CDR3 is CASSQPGTSGVTDTQYF. The CDR3, as DNA: TGTGCCAGCAGCCAACCCGGGACTAGCGGGGTCACAGATACGCAGTATTTT.

This clonotype was observed at least ten times. This chain links TRBV10-3 with TRBJ2-1; unclear D gene. Germline-derived CDR1 and CDR2 are ENHRY and SYGVKD. CDR3 length: 12 amino acids. V lost 2 bases, J lost 5 bases, and 4 bases lay in between. CDR3 DNA sequence: TGTGCCATCAGTGAGCGGGACAATGAGCAGTTCTTC. This sequence encodes CAISERDNEQFF.

This clonotype has only a few counts. V usage is TRBV7-2 and J usage is TRBJ1-1; unclear D gene. Germline V gene data show CDR1 as SGHTA and CDR2 as FQGNSA. The CDR3 length is 15 residues. V shed 0 bases and J shed 0 bases, with 8 bases lying between them. The CDR3 region is CASSLATTMNTEAFF. The CDR3, as DNA: TGTGCCAGCAGCTTAGCGACTACAATGAACACTGAAGCTTTCTTT.

The chain is built from TRBV12-3 or TRBV12-4 and TRBJ1-1, with D hard to call. This CDR3 comprises 14 residues. Trimming shortened V by 1 base and J by 2 bases, and 8 bases separated the two germline ends. CDR3 sequence: CASSLGHPNTEAFF. The CDR3 bases are TGTGCCAGCAGTTTAGGGCACCCCAACACTGAAGCTTTCTTT.

This clonotype has a count of ten or more. J is TRBJ2-7 and V is TRBV10-3; TRBD2 matches at 10 bases. CDR1 ENHRY and CDR2 SYGVKD come from the germline V gene. The V gene end was trimmed by 3 bases and the J gene end by 2 bases; junction bases not matched to a gene: 1. The CDR3 sequence is 14 residues long. The CDR3 protein is CAISEAGGPYEQYF. The CDR3 region has the DNA TGTGCCATCAGTGAAGCGGGAGGGCCCTACGAGCAGTACTTC.

The chain links TRBV3-1 to TRBJ2-7; the match to TRBD1 covers 8 bases. CDR1 is LGHDT, CDR2 YNNKEL, per germline (reference sequence). J lost 3 bases, V lost 3 bases, and 7 bases had no gene match. The CDR3 loop spans 15 amino acids. CDR3 DNA sequence: TGTGCCAGCAGCCAGGAGACAGGGGTGATCTACGAGCAGTACTTC. This sequence encodes CASSQETGVIYEQYF.

This clonotype was picked up a small number of times. The chain carries TRBV5-1 and TRBJ1-1; 11 bases fit TRBD1. Germline V gene lookup returns CDR1 SGHRS and CDR2 YFSETQ. The CDR3 is 16 amino acids. With V trimmed by 4 bases and J by 0 bases, 5 bases remained unmatched. The CDR3 coding sequence is TGCGCCAGCAGCCTGGGACAGGGGGTCATGAACACTGAAGCTTTCTTT. Its translation: CASSLGQGVMNTEAFF.

This clonotype has only a few counts. V usage is TRBV5-1 and J usage is TRBJ1-2; TRBD1 is a possible D gene (5 bases). The germline V and J ends were trimmed by 3 bases and 4 bases, with 13 bases remaining between them. This CDR3 region has 14 residues. Germline CDR1 is SGHRS and CDR2 is YFSETQ. The CDR3 loop reads CASSSVGAAYGYTF. The DNA of the CDR3 is TGCGCCAGCAGCTCGGTTGGGGCAGCCTATGGCTACACCTTC.

The chain recombines TRBV19 with TRBJ2-2; D is perhaps TRBD1 (6 bases). Germline values: CDR1 LNHDA, CDR2 SQIVND (reference sequence). Trimming left V 10 bases short and J 5 bases short, with 17 bases between. The CDR3 is 14 residues long. CDR3 loop: CATTAGARTGELFF. The CDR3 bases are TGTGCCACCACGGCAGGGGCCCGTACCGGGGAGCTGTTTTTT.

In this sample, this clonotype turned up a few times. CDR3 nucleotides: TGTGCCACCTCCCCCGGGGGTTACTACGAGCAGTACTTC. The encoded protein is CATSPGGYYEQYF. J is TRBJ2-7 and V is TRBV2; D might be TRBD2 (6 bases). The CDR3 is 13 amino acids. The V gene lost 10 bases and the J gene lost 3 bases, with 16 bases spanning the gap. Germline CDR1 SNHLY, CDR2 FYNNEI.

This clonotype was observed a handful of times. The V gene is TRBV6-2 or TRBV6-3, the J gene TRBJ2-1; D is ambiguous. Germline V gene data show CDR1 as MNHEY and CDR2 as SVGEGT. The V and J ends lost 6 bases and 2 bases respectively, with 11 bases between them. CDR3 length: 14 amino acids. CDR3 residues: CASRPIITYNEQFF. The CDR3 DNA is TGTGCCAGCAGACCTATCATTACCTACAATGAGCAGTTCTTC.

The chain has TRBV9 and TRBJ2-1, with 10 bases fitting TRBD2. The CDR3 length is 17 residues. The V and J ends lost 0 bases and 9 bases, in that order; junction bases with no gene match: 12. Germline loops: CDR1 SGDLS, CDR2 YYNGEE. The CDR3 DNA reads TGTGCCAGCAGCGTAGACCATCTAGCGGGAGTGCGGAGTGAGCAGTTCTTC. Translated: CASSVDHLAGVRSEQFF.

On this clonotype: One junction end disagrees with the germline gene, perhaps due to a read error. V usage is TRBV5-1 and J usage is TRBJ2-3; 8 bases are shared with TRBD1. The germline gives CDR1 SGHRS, CDR2 YFSETQ. The CDR3 runs 15 residues. The CDR3 DNA is TGCGCCAGCAGCACCCAGGGGGCGCGGACAGATGCGCAGTATTTT. Translated, it gives CASSTQGARTDAQYF. Supplemented by reference TRBV5-1 and TRBJ2-3, the full variable domain reads KAGVTQTPRYLIKTRGQQVTLSCSPISGHRSVSWYQQTPGQGLQFLFEYFSETQRNKGNFPGRFSGRQFSNSRSEMNVSTLELGDSALYLCASSTQGARTDAQYFGPGTRLTVL.

This clonotype has just a few counts. The chain links TRBV27 to TRBJ2-7, with 7 bases that match TRBD2. The germline V gene encodes CDR1 MNHEY and CDR2 SMNVEV (reference sequence). This CDR3 spans 16 amino acids. The V segment lost 2 bases and the J segment 1 base; nucleotides outside the gene matches: 8. The CDR3 here is CASSLIGGRTSYEQYF. The CDR3 nucleotides are TGTGCCAGCAGTTTAATCGGCGGGAGAACTTCCTACGAGCAGTACTTC.

This clonotype has more than one count but fewer than ten. One base away lies a much larger clone, so this may be a sequencing read error. The chain uses TRBV4-3 and TRBJ1-2, with 8 bases matching TRBD1. This CDR3 is 16 amino acids long. Germline trimming cut 2 bases from V and 5 bases from J; bases unmatched to any gene: 10. Germline CDR1 LGHNA, CDR2 YSLEER. CDR3: CASSQKYRDRIYGYTF. CDR3 DNA sequence: TGCGCCAGCAGCCAAAAATACCGGGACAGGATATATGGCTACACCTTC.

This chain links TRBV12-3 or TRBV12-4 with TRBJ1-2; TRBD1 might be the D (6 bases). The germline V and J ends were trimmed by 6 bases and 2 bases, with 13 bases remaining between them. This CDR3 is 14 amino acids long. The CDR3 here is CASSLTGLNYGYTF. CDR3 DNA sequence: TGTGCCAGCAGCTTGACAGGACTAAACTATGGCTACACCTTC.

The chain recombines TRBV2 with TRBJ1-5; no clear D gene. Trimming took 7 bases from V and 5 from J, leaving 12 bases between them. The CDR3 is 13 residues long. The germline gives CDR1 SNHLY, CDR2 FYNNEI. In nucleotides, the CDR3 is TGTGCCAGCACCCCTTGGAGGGATCAGCCCCAGCATTTT. Its translation: CASTPWRDQPQHF.

The chain carries TRBV9 and TRBJ1-2; D is unclear. This CDR3 comprises 15 residues. V was cut by 3 bases and J by 2 bases, with 14 bases left in between. Germline-derived CDR1 and CDR2 are SGDLS and YYNGEE. DNA for the CDR3: TGTGCCAGCAGCGAGGGAGGGCAGAGAAACTATGGCTACACCTTC. Its translation is CASSEGGQRNYGYTF.

There are a few counts of this clonotype. Sequence at one end of the junction differs from germline and may be a read error. The gene calls are TRBV7-2 and TRBJ2-5; the match to TRBD2 covers 7 bases. CDR1 is SGHTA and CDR2 is FQGNSA in the germline V gene. CDR3 length: 16 amino acids. CDR3 residues: CAGSSPLAGAQETQYF. CDR3 nucleotide sequence: TGTGCCGGCAGCTCTCCCCTGGCGGGAGCTCAAGAGACCCAGTACTTC.